This T cell receptor (beta chain) came from a study of shared clonotypes between healthy human individuals. Study-level information: Each donor contributed plates that comprised three CD4 naive, three CD4 memory, two CD8 naive and one CD8 memory.

CDR1 MDHEN and CDR2 SYDVKM come from the germline V gene. CDR3 length: 14 amino acids. After removal of 6 bases from V and 7 bases from J, the junction contained 7 bases not matched to a gene. Several immunoSEQ 96-well plates shared each subset's DNA, each plate a replicate. The assay was immunoSEQ multiplex PCR, and TCRdb's table has in-frame clones only and misses some. The top ten clones hold about 0.12% of a sample with hundreds of thousands of clones, around 96% of them seen once. The naive CD8 fraction comprised CD45RO-negative cells positively selected for CCR7 and excluded terminally differentiated effector memory CD45RA+ cells.

Sequencing was performed on naive CD8+ T cells sorted from blood. The sequence was obtained from a woman in her 30s in good health. The chain couples TRBV28 to TRBJ1-4; TRBD1 matches at 8 bases. Here the CDR3 DNA reads TGTGCCAGCAGGGGGACAGGCGTTGGTGAAAAACTGTTTTTT. Protein product: CASRGTGVGEKLFF.